The subject of this entry is one T cell receptor beta chain. Antigen: not known. These data come from a study of beta chain features in type 1 diabetes. The V gene's germline CDR1 is SGHRS and CDR2 YFSETQ. V dropped 0 bases and J dropped 4 bases, with 11 bases sitting between them. This CDR3 region has 14 residues. Study outcomes and limitations: Within each of all four CD4+ subsets, Type 1 diabetes patients had TCRB CDR3s that were moderately but significantly shorter.

Sequencing targeted expressed TCRB transcripts, as all isolated RNA had been reverse transcribed. The assay was immunoSEQ multiplex PCR, and TCRdb's table has in-frame clones only and misses some. The repertoire holds almost 350,000 clones, 8% seen once, with approximately 0.44% in the top ten. Sequenced: central memory CD4+ T cells from blood. The sequence was obtained from a woman aged 18 to 35 in good health. This chain joins TRBV5-1 and TRBJ2-7, with a possible D match to TRBD2 (5 bases). The CDR3 DNA reads TGCGCCAGCAGCTTGGTCGGGGAAGGGTACGAGCAGTACTTC. It is translated as CASSLVGEGYEQYF.